The present T cell receptor (beta chain) was sequenced within a study of long-term antiretroviral therapy in people with HIV. The CDR3 is 15 residues long. Germline-derived CDR1 and CDR2 are SGHNT and YYREEE (reference sequence). The J segment lost 7 bases and the V segment lost 4 bases, leaving 10 bases of the junction unmatched. They ran version v3.0 of the immunoSEQ assay at survey level. Some clones are missing from TCRdb's copy, which holds only in-frame ones; the method was immunoSEQ multiplex PCR. The sample lists 25,000 to 35,000 clones; 65% to 85% were seen once. This clonotype was sampled from a man aged 25-45 years with HIV. This specimen was unsorted PBMCs, taken 2.8 years after starting antiretroviral therapy. The chain uses TRBV5-4 and TRBJ1-5; TRBD1 aligns across 8 bases. For the CDR3, the DNA is TGTGCCAGCAGCGAGGGGACAGGTGGTACCCAGCCCCAGCATTTT. Protein sequence: CASSEGTGGTQPQHF.